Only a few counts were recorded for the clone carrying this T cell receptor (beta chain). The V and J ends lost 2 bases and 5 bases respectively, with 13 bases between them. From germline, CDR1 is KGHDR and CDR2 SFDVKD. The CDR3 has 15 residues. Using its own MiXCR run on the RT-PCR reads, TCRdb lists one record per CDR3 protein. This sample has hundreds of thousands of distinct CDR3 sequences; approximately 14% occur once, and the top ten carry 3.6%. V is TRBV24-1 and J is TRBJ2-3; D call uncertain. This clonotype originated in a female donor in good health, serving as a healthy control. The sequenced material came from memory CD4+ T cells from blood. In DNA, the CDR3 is TGTGCCACCAGTGATTCGGACGGCCCCGGAGATACGCAGTATTTT. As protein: CATSDSDGPGDTQYF.